This T cell receptor beta chain originates from a study of blood T cell repertoires in COVID-19. As for the study in general: The United States, Italy and Spain provided the acute and convalescent COVID-19 samples.

V was pared by 2 bases and J by 7 bases, with 8 bases of the junction left unmatched. Germline lookup yields CDR1 LNHNV and CDR2 YYDKDF (reference sequence). This CDR3 has 15 amino acids. In the original workflow: Estimated nucleated cell counts came from reference gene primer amplification. Sequencing was performed with immunoSEQ multiplex PCR; in TCRdb, only in-frame clones are kept and a portion is missing. V, J and clone size derive from that table, while D and trimming were established from the DNA sequence. Altogether roughly 380,000 clones are present, approximately 91% being singletons, with the ten largest covering 1.5% to 1.9%.

Sequenced: peripheral blood. The rearrangement uses TRBV15 and TRBJ1-5; 7 bases are shared with TRBD1. This receptor was taken from a woman in her 40s with COVID-19, enrolled during active disease. The CDR3 nucleotides read TGTGCCACCAGCAGACAGACAGGGCGAGGGCAGCCCCAGCATTTT. Residues: CATSRQTGRGQPQHF. The full variable domain, with the rest looked up from reference TRBV15 and TRBJ1-5, is DAMVIQNPRYQVTQFGKPVTLSCSQTLNHNVMYWYQQKSSQAPKLLFHYYDKDFNNEADTPDNFQSRRPNTSFCFLDIRSPGLGDTAMYLCATSRQTGRGQPQHFGDGTRLSIL.